The clone carrying this T cell receptor beta chain was detected only a few times. Its antigen is still unknown. This specimen belongs to a study of beta chain features in type 1 diabetes. Study information: When patients were set against healthy donors, age, gender and cell yields were similar. Study-level points and caveats: Researchers report that Type 1 diabetes patients had moderately but significantly shorter TCRB CDR3s across all four CD4+ subsets. For patients and controls alike, PCR might favor shorter templates to the same degree. The study left unresolved whether HLA type influences TCRB rearrangement. Insertion counts at VDJ junctions were lower in type 1 diabetes patients, who also showed more deletions there.

Trimming cost V 4 bases and J 1 base, with 10 bases left between them. The CDR3 has 14 residues. CDR1 SGHDN and CDR2 FVKESK come from the germline V gene. As every portion of the isolated RNA was reverse transcribed, the sequencing read expressed TCRB transcripts. Generated by immunoSEQ multiplex PCR, the TCRdb table keeps only in-frame clones and is missing some. The sample lists a few hundred thousand clones, around 9.9% occurring once. The chain uses TRBV14 and TRBJ1-2; tentative D call: TRBD1 (6 bases). The sequence was obtained from a man under 40 with type 1 diabetes. The sequenced sample was naive CD4+ T cells from blood. Here the CDR3 reads CASSPWTDNYGYTF. The CDR3 DNA reads TGTGCCAGCAGCCCGTGGACAGATAACTATGGCTACACCTTC.